This is a list of T cell receptor beta chains from one sample in a study of blood T cell repertoires in COVID-19. Profiled with immunoSEQ multiplex PCR; TCRdb holds only in-frame clones, not every one. The table records approximately 260,000 clones, approximately 88% of them present only once. Sequenced material: PBMCs or T cells enriched from blood (not recorded which). These receptors originate from a woman aged 40 to 50 with acute COVID-19. The CDR3 runs from the conserved cysteine through the conserved F or W. The order of the fields is D gene, V gene, clone size, J gene, CDR3 protein, CDR3 DNA. D genes are given only for firm matches. For some rows the clone size is stated as once, few or many, or as a class when expanded; others skip it.

NA	TRBV11-1	NA	TRBJ1-1	CASSLGLGGAAF	TGTGCCAGCAGCTTAGGTTTGGGAGGAGCCGCCTTT
NA	TRBV7-6	NA	TRBJ2-5	CASTHPETGAIGETQYF	TGTGCCAGCACCCATCCTGAGACAGGTGCGATCGGGGAGACCCAGTACTTC
TRBD2	TRBV7-6	NA	TRBJ2-7	CASSPRTSGSLEQYF	TGTGCCAGCAGCCCTAGGACTAGCGGGAGCCTAGAGCAGTACTTC
NA	TRBV18	NA	TRBJ2-1	CASSPPGSQINEQFF	TGTGCCAGCTCACCACCGGGCAGCCAAATCAATGAGCAGTTCTTC
TRBD1	TRBV27	NA	TRBJ1-1	CASRGQGGGTEAFF	TGTGCCAGCAGGGGACAGGGAGGAGGGACTGAAGCTTTCTTT
TRBD1	TRBV18	NA	TRBJ1-3	CASSPPITDRGFDTIYF	TGTGCCAGCTCACCCCCTATAACGGACAGGGGATTTGACACCATATATTTT
NA	TRBV2	few	TRBJ2-5	CASTPRRGVTETQYF	TGTGCCAGCACCCCCCGGAGGGGAGTAACAGAGACCCAGTACTTC
NA	TRBV11-3	NA	TRBJ2-3	CASSLGQPITDTQYF	TGTGCCAGCAGCTTGGGACAACCCATCACAGATACGCAGTATTTT
NA	TRBV19	once	TRBJ2-4	CASSIPDSFTLAKNIQYF	TGTGCCAGTAGTATTCCGGACAGCTTTACCCTAGCCAAAAACATTCAGTACTTC
NA	TRBV27	once	TRBJ1-4	CASGRTATNEKLFF	TGTGCCAGCGGGCGGACAGCAACTAATGAAAAACTGTTTTTT
NA	TRBV30	NA	TRBJ1-6	CAWSVFKDSGGSPLHF	TGTGCCTGGAGTGTTTTTAAGGACAGTGGGGGTTCACCCCTCCACTTT
NA	TRBV27	once	TRBJ1-1	CASQGFLYTEAFF	TGTGCCAGCCAGGGTTTTTTGTACACTGAAGCTTTCTTT
TRBD1	TRBV4-1	NA	TRBJ1-1	CASSPTGPMNTEAFF	TGCGCCAGCAGCCCGACAGGGCCTATGAACACTGAAGCTTTCTTT
TRBD1	TRBV5-1	NA	TRBJ2-3	CASSPRGPTDTQYF	TGCGCCAGCAGCCCTAGGGGGCCCACAGATACGCAGTATTTT
TRBD1	TRBV6-1	NA	TRBJ2-1	CASSDLGQFLPVDNEQFF	TGTGCCAGCAGTGACTTGGGACAGTTTCTTCCAGTCGACAATGAGCAGTTCTTC
TRBD1	TRBV12-3/TRBV12-4	NA	TRBJ2-1	CASSLTGNEQFF	TGTGCCAGCAGCCTGACAGGGAATGAGCAGTTCTTC
TRBD1	TRBV5-6	NA	TRBJ1-5	CASSERTGSSNQPQHF	TGTGCCAGCAGCGAAAGGACAGGGAGTAGCAATCAGCCCCAGCATTTT
TRBD1	TRBV3-1/TRBV3-2	NA	TRBJ1-1	CASSETGEYLNTEAFF	TGTGCCAGCAGCGAGACAGGGGAATACTTGAACACTGAAGCTTTCTTT
TRBD2	TRBV7-3	NA	TRBJ2-7	CASSLTSGSYEQYF	TGTGCCAGCAGCTTAACTAGCGGGTCCTACGAGCAGTACTTC
NA	TRBV10-2	NA	TRBJ1-5	CASSGSRGQPQHF	TGCGCCAGCAGTGGTTCTCGGGGTCAGCCCCAGCATTTT
TRBD2	TRBV5-1	NA	TRBJ2-1	CASSVSRTSGNEQFF	TGCGCCAGCAGCGTTTCTCGGACTAGCGGCAATGAGCAGTTCTTC
TRBD1	TRBV2	NA	TRBJ1-2	CASRETGTGWGYTF	TGTGCCAGCAGAGAGACCGGGACAGGCTGGGGCTACACCTTC
NA	TRBV28	NA	TRBJ2-7	CASSWDGGTYEQYF	TGTGCCAGCAGCTGGGACGGAGGGACCTACGAGCAGTACTTC
NA	TRBV28	NA	TRBJ1-4	CASRQTEPNEKLFF	TGTGCCAGCAGACAGACGGAACCTAATGAAAAACTGTTTTTT
NA	TRBV9	NA	TRBJ1-6	CASSSSKSSYNSPLHF	TGTGCCAGCAGCTCTAGCAAAAGCTCCTATAATTCACCCCTCCACTTT
TRBD2	TRBV7-2	NA	TRBJ2-2	CASSLILRESRGGELFF	TGTGCCAGCAGCTTAATCTTGCGGGAGAGTCGGGGCGGGGAGCTGTTTTTT
NA	TRBV7-9	NA	TRBJ2-3	CASSLSANPDTQYF	TGTGCCAGCAGCTTATCAGCGAACCCAGATACGCAGTATTTT
NA	TRBV5-5	NA	TRBJ1-1	CASSFSRLLNTEAFF	TGTGCCAGCAGCTTTTCTAGGCTGCTGAACACTGAAGCTTTCTTT
TRBD1	TRBV5-5	once	TRBJ1-4	CASVGSGGNEKLFF	TGTGCCAGCGTGGGTTCAGGGGGTAATGAAAAACTGTTTTTT
NA	TRBV25-1	NA	TRBJ2-5	CASSDARELQETQYF	TGTGCCAGCAGTGATGCCCGAGAACTTCAAGAGACCCAGTACTTC
TRBD1	TRBV6-5	NA	TRBJ1-1	CASSWTGVSTEAFF	TGTGCCAGCAGTTGGACAGGCGTCTCCACTGAAGCTTTCTTT
TRBD1	TRBV7-2	NA	TRBJ2-5	CASNLQGGLGETQYF	TGTGCCAGCAACCTACAGGGGGGATTGGGAGAGACCCAGTACTTC
TRBD1	TRBV4-1	once	TRBJ1-2	CASSQDYRGDGYTF	TGCGCCAGCAGCCAGGACTACAGGGGGGATGGCTACACCTTC
TRBD2	TRBV30	few	TRBJ2-1	CAWSVKALAVLNGHEQFF	TGTGCCTGGAGTGTAAAGGCACTAGCGGTATTAAACGGCCATGAGCAGTTCTTC
TRBD1	TRBV19	NA	TRBJ1-1	CASTQGVRTEAFF	TGTGCCAGTACCCAGGGGGTTAGGACTGAAGCTTTCTTT
NA	TRBV28	few	TRBJ2-1	CASSLAGQSSYNEQFF	TGTGCCAGCAGTTTAGCGGGACAGAGCTCCTACAATGAGCAGTTCTTC
NA	TRBV29-1	once	TRBJ1-6	CSVLGEGLTLHF	TGCAGCGTTTTAGGGGAAGGGCTCACCCTCCACTTT
TRBD2	TRBV5-1	NA	TRBJ2-5	CASSLAGGTSGRETQYF	TGCGCCAGCAGCTTGGCTGGGGGAACTAGCGGGAGGGAGACCCAGTACTTC
NA	TRBV2	NA	TRBJ1-2	CASGTFSGADSGYTF	TGTGCCAGCGGAACGTTTTCCGGCGCTGACAGTGGCTACACCTTC
TRBD1	TRBV27	once	TRBJ1-4	CASTPSGTAEGRTNEKLFF	TGTGCCAGCACACCCTCGGGGACAGCAGAGGGTAGGACTAATGAAAAACTGTTTTTT
NA	TRBV11-2	NA	TRBJ2-3	CASSLGGAVADTQYF	TGTGCCAGCAGCTTAGGGGGAGCCGTGGCAGATACGCAGTATTTT
NA	TRBV5-1	NA	TRBJ1-1	CASSLHTQGTEAFF	TGCGCCAGCAGCTTGCACACGCAGGGGACTGAAGCTTTCTTT
NA	TRBV2	NA	TRBJ1-1	CASRGANTEAFF	TGTGCCAGCAGGGGCGCTAACACTGAAGCTTTCTTT
TRBD1	TRBV5-5	few	TRBJ2-1	CASSLPTGGMWNEQFF	TGTGCCAGCAGCTTGCCCACAGGGGGTATGTGGAATGAGCAGTTCTTC
TRBD1	TRBV12-5	NA	TRBJ1-2	CASGLQGMHGYTF	TGTGCTAGTGGTTTACAGGGGATGCACGGCTACACCTTC
NA	TRBV21-1	NA	TRBJ1-3	CASSKGRRAPGNTIYF	TGTGCCAGCAGCAAAGGGAGGCGGGCTCCTGGAAACACCATATATTTT
NA	TRBV6-5	NA	TRBJ1-6	CASRGGQHDSPLHF	TGTGCCAGCAGGGGGGGGCAGCATGACTCACCCCTCCACTTT
NA	TRBV7-7	once	TRBJ1-3	CASSPGVTDTIYF	TGTGCTAGCAGCCCAGGGGTGACGGACACCATATATTTT
NA	TRBV28	NA	TRBJ1-1	CASSLGDRNTEAFF	TGTGCCAGCAGTTTAGGAGACAGGAACACTGAAGCTTTCTTT
TRBD2	TRBV7-9	NA	TRBJ2-3	CASGTSDFSSTDTQYF	TGTGCCAGCGGGACTAGCGACTTCTCTAGCACAGATACGCAGTATTTT
NA	TRBV30	NA	TRBJ2-3	CAWEARTTYTQYF	TGTGCCTGGGAGGCCCGGACTACCTATACGCAGTATTTT